A single sample gave rise to the 14 T cell receptor beta chains below, sequenced in a study of post-analysis software for immune sequencing data. Overall study findings and caveats: Five TRBV segments were significantly more frequent in patients than in controls. TRBV5-6, TRBV5-1 and TRBV20-1 were among these segments.

Carried by the TCR beta cDNA libraries were unique molecular identifiers. TCRdb ran MiXCR on the PCR reads and lists one entry per CDR3 protein. The table records over 700,000 distinct CDR3 sequences, 30% of them present only once. Antigens of these TCRs are unknown. The source material was blood. These receptors were collected from a girl aged 5-17 years with multiple sclerosis.

Of note for this clonotype: At one end, the junction sequence differs from germline, possibly due to a read error. The chain couples TRBV7-7 to TRBJ2-4; no clear D gene. Germline V gene sequence: CDR1 SSHAT, CDR2 FNYEAQ (reference sequence). The CDR3 consists of 10 residues. The CDR3 DNA reads TGTGCTAGCAGCGTTAACATTCAGTACTTC. Amino acid sequence: CASSVNIQYF. The entire variable domain, with the rest obtained from reference TRBV7-7 and TRBJ2-4, is as follows: GAGVSQSPRYKVTKRGQDVTLRCDPISSHATLYWYQQALGQGPEFLTYFNYEAQPDKSGLPSDRFSAERPEGSISTLTIQRTEQRDSAMYRCASSVNIQYFGAGTRLSVL.

In regard to this clonotype: This may be a read error, as it is one base from a much larger clone. The V gene is TRBV6-2 or TRBV6-3, the J gene TRBJ2-1; the match to TRBD1 covers 7 bases. The J call is doubtful: the DNA matches TRBJ2-7 better. The germline V gene encodes CDR1 MNHEY and CDR2 SVGEGT. The CDR3 loop spans 15 amino acids. In DNA form, the CDR3 reads TGTGCCAGCAGTTACTCAGGGGGCTCCTACAATGAGCAGTACTTC. Translating it yields CASSYSGGSYNEQYF.

V usage is TRBV20-1 and J usage is TRBJ1-6; no reliable D call. The CDR3 is made up of 13 amino acids. V shed 6 bases and J shed 7 bases, with 13 bases lying between them. Germline CDR1 DFQATT, CDR2 SNEGSKA (reference sequence). The CDR3 nucleotides are TGCAGTGCCCGAGAGGATCTCAATTCACCCCTCCACTTT. It encodes CSAREDLNSPLHF.

This clonotype was detected many times. For the CDR3, the DNA is TGTGCCAGCAGCTTAGTGTTAGCTGAAGAGACCCAGTACTTC. This gives the protein CASSLVLAEETQYF. The chain links TRBV7-2 to TRBJ2-5; D remains ambiguous. V lost 1 base and J lost 3, with 9 bases in between. The CDR3 is 14 amino acids. Germline loops: CDR1 SGHTA, CDR2 FQGNSA.

This clonotype was detected a few times. The chain employs TRBV9 and TRBJ2-2, with 10 bases matching TRBD1. This CDR3 is 16 amino acids long. Germline V lookup: CDR1 SGDLS, CDR2 YYNGEE. The V and J ends lost 4 bases and 4 bases, in that order; junction bases with no gene match: 7. The CDR3: CASSLPRTGGTGELFF. In DNA form, the CDR3 reads TGTGCCAGCAGCCTGCCAAGGACAGGGGGCACCGGGGAGCTGTTTTTT. Variable domain in full (rest from reference TRBV9 and TRBJ2-2): DSGVTQTPKHLITATGQRVTLRCSPRSGDLSVYWYQQSLDQGLQFLIQYYNGEERAKGNILERFSAQQFPDLHSELNLSSLELGDSALYFCASSLPRTGGTGELFFGEGSRLTVL.

In DNA, the CDR3 is TGCAGCGTTTTATTCTACGAGCAGTACTTC. Its protein is CSVLFYEQYF. The rearrangement joins TRBV29-1 to TRBJ2-7; D not resolved. Trimming removed 5 bases from V and 3 bases from J, with 5 bases in between. CDR3 length equals 10 residues. CDR1 and CDR2 from the germline V gene are SQVTM and ANQGSEA.

This chain links TRBV13 with TRBJ2-5, with D perhaps TRBD2 (6 bases). There are 13 residues in the CDR3. In germline, CDR1 is PRHDT, CDR2 FYEKMQ (reference sequence). Trimming stripped 2 bases from V and 9 bases from J, with 13 bases between. The CDR3 loop reads CASSLPGRQAQYF. The CDR3, as DNA: TGTGCCAGCAGCTTACCAGGGAGGCAAGCCCAGTACTTC.

This clonotype appeared a few times. The J gene is TRBJ2-1, the V gene TRBV18; no definite D call. CDR1 KGHSH and CDR2 LQKENI come from the germline V gene. There are 15 residues in the CDR3. Trimming took off 0 bases at V and 4 bases at J, with 10 bases between the two ends. This CDR3 reads CASSPPRNTYNEQFF. Written as DNA, the CDR3 is TGTGCCAGCTCACCACCGAGGAACACTTACAATGAGCAGTTCTTC. The full variable domain, with the rest looked up from reference TRBV18 and TRBJ2-1, is NAGVMQNPRHLVRRRGQEARLRCSPMKGHSHVYWYRQLPEEGLKFMVYLQKENIIDESGMPKERFSAEFPKEGPSILRIQQVVRGDSAAYFCASSPPRNTYNEQFFGPGTRLTVL.

The CDR3 sequence is CASSPGNDYYGYTF. CDR3 bases: TGTGCCAGCTCACCAGGAAACGATTACTATGGCTACACCTTC. The rearrangement links TRBV18 to TRBJ1-2; D unresolved. This CDR3 contains 14 residues. Germline CDR1 and CDR2: KGHSH and LQKENI. Trimming removed 2 bases from V and 3 bases from J, with 10 bases in between.

J is TRBJ2-1 and V is TRBV5-1; 7 bases agree with TRBD2. The germline CDR1 and CDR2 sequences are SGHRS and YFSETQ. The CDR3 is made up of 17 amino acids. V lost 4 bases and J lost 0; bases outside the gene matches: 10. Here the CDR3 reads CASSRGLSSGSYNEQFF. For the CDR3, the DNA is TGCGCCAGCAGCCGGGGACTTTCTAGCGGCTCCTACAATGAGCAGTTCTTC.

This clonotype has just a few counts. The J gene is TRBJ1-6, the V gene TRBV20-1, with 7 bases that match TRBD1. Germline-derived CDR1 and CDR2 are DFQATT and SNEGSKA (reference sequence). The length of the CDR3 is 16 residues. With V trimmed by 3 bases and J by 7 bases, 12 bases remained unmatched. Here the CDR3 reads CSARAQGVRGNSPLHF. The CDR3 coding sequence is TGCAGTGCTAGGGCCCAGGGGGTCAGGGGGAATTCACCCCTCCACTTT.

This chain connects TRBV3-1 to TRBJ2-2, with no clear D. With 0 bases removed from V and 6 bases from J, the gap between germline ends came to 11 bases. This CDR3 has 15 residues. Germline lookup yields CDR1 LGHDT and CDR2 YNNKEL (reference sequence). The CDR3 region is CASSQEGSRAGELFF. The DNA of the CDR3 is TGTGCCAGCAGCCAAGAGGGTTCTCGGGCCGGGGAGCTGTTTTTT.

The V call is TRBV29-1, the J call TRBJ2-7; 8 bases are a match to TRBD1. Per the germline V gene, CDR1 is SQVTM and CDR2 is ANQGSEA. V shed 5 bases and J 3 bases; nucleotides not matched to a gene: 9. The CDR3 consists of 14 residues. CDR3 region: CSVLSGTGSYEQYF. CDR3 nucleotides: TGCAGCGTTTTATCCGGGACAGGAAGCTACGAGCAGTACTTC.

In its sample, this clonotype was seen a few times. V and J are TRBV29-1 and TRBJ2-2; TRBD1 matches at 7 bases. The CDR3 is made up of 14 amino acids. From germline, CDR1 is SQVTM and CDR2 ANQGSEA. Trimming at V came to 7 bases and at J to 0 bases, leaving 5 bases not matched to a gene. DNA for the CDR3: TGCAGCGGCCGGGACAGCGCGAACACCGGGGAGCTGTTTTTT. Protein product: CSGRDSANTGELFF.